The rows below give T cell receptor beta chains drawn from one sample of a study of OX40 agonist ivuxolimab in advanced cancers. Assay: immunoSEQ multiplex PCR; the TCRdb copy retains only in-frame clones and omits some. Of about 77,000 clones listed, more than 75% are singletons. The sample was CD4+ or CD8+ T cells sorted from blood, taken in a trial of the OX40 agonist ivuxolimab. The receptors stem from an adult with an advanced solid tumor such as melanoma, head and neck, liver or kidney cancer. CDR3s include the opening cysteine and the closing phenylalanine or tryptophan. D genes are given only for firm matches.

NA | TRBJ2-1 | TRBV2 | CASSEWSYNEQFF
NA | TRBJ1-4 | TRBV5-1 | CASSGTTAKNEKLFF
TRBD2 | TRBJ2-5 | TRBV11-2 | CASSGDFGGGATETQYF
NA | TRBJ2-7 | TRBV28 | CASSSTVKLYEQYF
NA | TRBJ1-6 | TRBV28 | CASTRRGPGRPLHF
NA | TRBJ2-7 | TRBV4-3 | CASSQDRIRTYEQYF
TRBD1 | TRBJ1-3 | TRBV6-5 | CASSYFGQGHGNTIYF
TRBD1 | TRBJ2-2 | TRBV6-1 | CASRMTGETGELFF
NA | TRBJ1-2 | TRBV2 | CASSESAGTF
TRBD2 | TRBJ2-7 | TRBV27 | CASSPSGLAGTYEQYF
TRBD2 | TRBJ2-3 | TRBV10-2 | CASRLAGGPDTQYF
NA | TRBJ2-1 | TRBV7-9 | CASSFDNEQFF
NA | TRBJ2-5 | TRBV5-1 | CASRLEETQYF
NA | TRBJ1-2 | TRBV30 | CASFRGREERGYTF
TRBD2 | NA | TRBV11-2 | CASSSLRGARMYEQYF
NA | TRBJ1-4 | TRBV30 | CAWSRPPNEKLFF
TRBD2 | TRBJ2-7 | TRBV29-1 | CSVVSSGSYSYEQYF
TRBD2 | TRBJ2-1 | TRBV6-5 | CASSYSSGTNYNEQFF
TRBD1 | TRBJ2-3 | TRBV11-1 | CASSLGRQGSTDTQYF
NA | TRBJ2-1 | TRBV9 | CASSGGLSGNEQFF
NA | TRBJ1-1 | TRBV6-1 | CASSAGQNTEAFF
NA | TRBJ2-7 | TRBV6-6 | CASSYSRQSGEQYF
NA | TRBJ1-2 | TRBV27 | CASSLGGMGYTF
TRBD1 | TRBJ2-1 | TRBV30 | CAWSVGDRVTVEQFF
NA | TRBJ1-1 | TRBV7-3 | CASSLSRENTEAFF
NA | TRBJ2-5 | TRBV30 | CAWSGGTGETQYF
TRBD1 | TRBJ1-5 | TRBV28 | CASSPGQGRTWQPQHF
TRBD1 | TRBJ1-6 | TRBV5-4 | CASSLRQGDNSPLHF
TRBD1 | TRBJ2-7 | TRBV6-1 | CASSVRTGYSYEQYF
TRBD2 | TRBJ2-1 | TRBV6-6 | CASSYFTSGYYNEQFF
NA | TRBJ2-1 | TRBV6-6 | CASSSIGGQFF
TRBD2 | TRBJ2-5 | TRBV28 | CASSPLTSGDQETQYF
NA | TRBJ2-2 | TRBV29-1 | CSVESRRGTTGELFF
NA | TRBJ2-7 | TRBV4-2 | CASSQDGGLGQYF
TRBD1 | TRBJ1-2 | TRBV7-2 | CASTARWGGGGRGYTF
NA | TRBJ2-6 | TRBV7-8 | CASSKGWGAAPGANVLTF
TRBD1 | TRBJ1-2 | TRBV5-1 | CASSLQAGGSYGYTF
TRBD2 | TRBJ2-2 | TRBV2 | CASSDPGLAANTGELFF
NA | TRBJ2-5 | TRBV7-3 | CASSFGSPQETQYF
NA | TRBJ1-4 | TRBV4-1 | CASSEVGGKLFF